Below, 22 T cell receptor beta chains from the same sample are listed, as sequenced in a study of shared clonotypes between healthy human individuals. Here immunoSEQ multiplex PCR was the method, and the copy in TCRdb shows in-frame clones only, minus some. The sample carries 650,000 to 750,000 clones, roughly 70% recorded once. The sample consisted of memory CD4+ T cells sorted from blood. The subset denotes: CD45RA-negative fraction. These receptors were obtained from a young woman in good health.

CDR3 protein: CASSLAGDRYQETQYF. The CDR3 bases are TGTGCCAGCAGCCTAGCGGGGGACAGATACCAAGAGACCCAGTACTTC. The chain combines TRBV4-2 with TRBJ2-5, with TRBD2 matching 9 bases. V lost 4 bases to trimming and J lost 0 bases; unmatched junction nucleotides: 6. This CDR3 region has 16 residues. Germline assignment: CDR1 LGHNA and CDR2 YNFKEQ.

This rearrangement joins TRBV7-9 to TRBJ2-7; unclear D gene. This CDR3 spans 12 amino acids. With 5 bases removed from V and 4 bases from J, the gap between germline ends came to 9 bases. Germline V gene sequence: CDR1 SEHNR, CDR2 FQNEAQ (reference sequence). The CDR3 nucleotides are TGTGCCAGCAGCCAGACCTCGTACGAGCAGTACTTC. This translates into CASSQTSYEQYF. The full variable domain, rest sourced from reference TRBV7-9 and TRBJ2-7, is DTGVSQNPRHKITKRGQNVTFRCDPISEHNRLYWYRQTLGQGPEFLTYFQNEAQLEKSRLLSDRFSAERPKGSFSTLEIQRTEQGDSAMYLCASSQTSYEQYFGPGTRLTVT.

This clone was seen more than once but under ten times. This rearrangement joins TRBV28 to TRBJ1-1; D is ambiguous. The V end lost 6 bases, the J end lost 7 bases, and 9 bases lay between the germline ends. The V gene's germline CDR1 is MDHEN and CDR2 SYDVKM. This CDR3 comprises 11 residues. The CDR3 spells CASRFTVEAFF. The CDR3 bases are TGTGCCAGCAGATTTACAGTTGAAGCTTTCTTT.

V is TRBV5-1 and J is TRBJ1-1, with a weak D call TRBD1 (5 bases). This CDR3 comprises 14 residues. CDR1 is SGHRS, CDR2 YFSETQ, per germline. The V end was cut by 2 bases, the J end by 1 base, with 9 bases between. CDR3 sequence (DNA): TGCGCCAGCAGCTTTTTAGGGGAGAACACTGAAGCTTTCTTT. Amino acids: CASSFLGENTEAFF.

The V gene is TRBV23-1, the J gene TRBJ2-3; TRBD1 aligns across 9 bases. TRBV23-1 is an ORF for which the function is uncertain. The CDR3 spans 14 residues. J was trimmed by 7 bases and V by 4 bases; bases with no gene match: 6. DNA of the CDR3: TGCGCCAGCAGTCGGGTTACAGGGGGCCATACGCAGTATTTT. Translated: CASSRVTGGHTQYF.

The CDR3: CASSVQGDSYEQYF. The CDR3 DNA follows: TGTGCCAGCAGTGTCCAGGGGGACTCCTACGAGCAGTACTTC. The chain has TRBV7-9 and TRBJ2-7; TRBD1 matches 7 bases. In germline, CDR1 is SEHNR, CDR2 FQNEAQ (reference sequence). The CDR3 length is 14 residues. After removal of 6 bases from V and 0 bases from J, the junction contained 5 bases not matched to a gene.

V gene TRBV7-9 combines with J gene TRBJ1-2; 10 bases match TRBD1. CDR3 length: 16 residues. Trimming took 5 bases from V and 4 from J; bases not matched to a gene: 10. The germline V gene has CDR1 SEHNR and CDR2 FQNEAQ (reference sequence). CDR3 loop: CASSPPRTGGLYGYTF. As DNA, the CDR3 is TGTGCCAGCAGCCCGCCGAGGACAGGGGGTCTCTATGGCTACACCTTC.

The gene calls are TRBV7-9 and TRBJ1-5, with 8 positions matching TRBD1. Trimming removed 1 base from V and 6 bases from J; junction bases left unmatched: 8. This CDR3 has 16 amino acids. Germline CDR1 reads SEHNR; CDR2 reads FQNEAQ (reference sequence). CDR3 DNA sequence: TGTGCCAGCAGCTTAGGCGGACAGGGAAGAGGTCAGCCCCAGCATTTT. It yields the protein CASSLGGQGRGQPQHF.

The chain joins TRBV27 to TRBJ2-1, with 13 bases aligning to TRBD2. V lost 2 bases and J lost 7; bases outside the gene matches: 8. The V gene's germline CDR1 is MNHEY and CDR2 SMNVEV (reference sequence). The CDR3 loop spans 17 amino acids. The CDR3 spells CASSLGIGLAGANEQFF. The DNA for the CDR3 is TGTGCCAGCAGTTTAGGCATAGGACTAGCGGGAGCGAATGAGCAGTTCTTC.

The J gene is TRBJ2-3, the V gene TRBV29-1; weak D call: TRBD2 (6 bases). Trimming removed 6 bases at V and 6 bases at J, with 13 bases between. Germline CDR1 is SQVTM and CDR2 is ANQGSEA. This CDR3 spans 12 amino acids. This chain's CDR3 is CSVLGTGDTQYF. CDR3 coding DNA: TGCAGCGTCTTGGGGACTGGCGATACGCAGTATTTT.

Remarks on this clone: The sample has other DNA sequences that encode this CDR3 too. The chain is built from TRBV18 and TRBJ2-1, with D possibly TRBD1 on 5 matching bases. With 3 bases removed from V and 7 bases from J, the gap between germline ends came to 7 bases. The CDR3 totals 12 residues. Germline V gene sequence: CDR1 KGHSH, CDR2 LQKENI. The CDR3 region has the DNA TGTGCCAGCTCACCCAGGGAAAATGAGCAGTTCTTC. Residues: CASSPRENEQFF.

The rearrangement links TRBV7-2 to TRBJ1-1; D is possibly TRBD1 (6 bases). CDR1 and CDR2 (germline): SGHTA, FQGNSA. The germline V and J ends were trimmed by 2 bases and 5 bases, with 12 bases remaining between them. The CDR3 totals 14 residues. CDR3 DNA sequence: TGTGCCAGCAGCTTATCGCAGGGGCGGACTGAAGCTTTCTTT. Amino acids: CASSLSQGRTEAFF.

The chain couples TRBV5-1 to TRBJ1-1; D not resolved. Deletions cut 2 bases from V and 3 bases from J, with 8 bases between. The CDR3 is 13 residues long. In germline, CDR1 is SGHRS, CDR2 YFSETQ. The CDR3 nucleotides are TGCGCCAGCAGCTTCAACACAGACACTGAAGCTTTCTTT. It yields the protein CASSFNTDTEAFF. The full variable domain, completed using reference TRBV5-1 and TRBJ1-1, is KAGVTQTPRYLIKTRGQQVTLSCSPISGHRSVSWYQQTPGQGLQFLFEYFSETQRNKGNFPGRFSGRQFSNSRSEMNVSTLELGDSALYLCASSFNTDTEAFFGQGTRLTVV.

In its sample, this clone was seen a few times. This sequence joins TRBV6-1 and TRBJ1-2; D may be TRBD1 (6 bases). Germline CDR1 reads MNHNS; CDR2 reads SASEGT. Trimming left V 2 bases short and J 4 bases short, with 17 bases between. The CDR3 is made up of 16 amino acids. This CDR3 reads CASSETYSGGAYGYTF. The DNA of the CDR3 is TGTGCCAGCAGTGAAACCTACTCGGGGGGGGCCTATGGCTACACCTTC.

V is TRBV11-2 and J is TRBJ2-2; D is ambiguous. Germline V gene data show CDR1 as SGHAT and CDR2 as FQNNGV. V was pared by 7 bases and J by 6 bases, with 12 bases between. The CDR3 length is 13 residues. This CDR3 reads CASTPQPAGELFF. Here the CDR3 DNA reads TGTGCCAGCACCCCTCAGCCGGCCGGGGAGCTGTTTTTT. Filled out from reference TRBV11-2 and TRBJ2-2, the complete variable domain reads EAGVAQSPRYKIIEKRQSVAFWCNPISGHATLYWYQQILGQGPKLLIQFQNNGVVDDSQLPKDRFSAERLKGVDSTLKIQPAKLEDSAVYLCASTPQPAGELFFGEGSRLTVL.

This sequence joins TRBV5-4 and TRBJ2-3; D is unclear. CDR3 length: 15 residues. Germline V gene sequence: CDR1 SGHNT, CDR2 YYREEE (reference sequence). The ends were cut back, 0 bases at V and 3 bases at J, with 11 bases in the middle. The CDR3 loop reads CASSLALSATDTQYF. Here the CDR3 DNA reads TGTGCCAGCAGCTTGGCACTTTCGGCAACAGATACGCAGTATTTT.

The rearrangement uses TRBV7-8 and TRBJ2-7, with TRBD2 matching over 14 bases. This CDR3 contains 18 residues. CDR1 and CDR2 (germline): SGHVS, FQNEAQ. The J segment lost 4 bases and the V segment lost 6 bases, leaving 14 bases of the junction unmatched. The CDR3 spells CASSSPPGGTSGSYEQYF. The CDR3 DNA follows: TGTGCCAGCAGTTCGCCTCCGGGCGGGACTAGCGGGAGTTACGAGCAGTACTTC.

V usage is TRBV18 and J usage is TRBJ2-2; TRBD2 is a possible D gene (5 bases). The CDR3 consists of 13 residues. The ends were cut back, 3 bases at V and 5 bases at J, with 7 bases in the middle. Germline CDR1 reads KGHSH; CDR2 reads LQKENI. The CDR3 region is CASSPPGTGELFF. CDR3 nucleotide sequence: TGTGCCAGCTCACCCCCGGGGACCGGGGAGCTGTTTTTT.

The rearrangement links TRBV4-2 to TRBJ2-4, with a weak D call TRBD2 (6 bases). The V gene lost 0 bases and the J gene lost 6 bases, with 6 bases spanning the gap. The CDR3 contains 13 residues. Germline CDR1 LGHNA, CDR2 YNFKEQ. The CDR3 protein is CASSQEGGNIQYF. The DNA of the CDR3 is TGTGCCAGCAGCCAAGAGGGAGGAAACATTCAGTACTTC.

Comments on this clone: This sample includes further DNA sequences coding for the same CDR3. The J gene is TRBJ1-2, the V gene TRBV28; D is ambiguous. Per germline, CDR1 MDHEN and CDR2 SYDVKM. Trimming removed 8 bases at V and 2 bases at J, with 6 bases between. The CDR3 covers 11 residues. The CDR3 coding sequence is TGTGCCAGCCGTACCAACTATGGCTACACCTTC. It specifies CASRTNYGYTF.

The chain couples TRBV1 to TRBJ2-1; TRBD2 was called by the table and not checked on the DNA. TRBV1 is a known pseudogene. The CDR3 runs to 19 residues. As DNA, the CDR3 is TGCACCAGCAGCCATTGGGCTAGCGGGAGGTTAAGCTCCTACAATGAGCAGTTCTTC. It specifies CTSSHWASGRLSSYNEQFF.

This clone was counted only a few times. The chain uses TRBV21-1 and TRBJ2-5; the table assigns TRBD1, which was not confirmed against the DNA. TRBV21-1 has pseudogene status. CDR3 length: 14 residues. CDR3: CASSKPPFQETQYF. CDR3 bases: TGTGCCAGCAGCAAACCCCCATTTCAAGAGACCCAGTACTTC.